This is a list of T cell receptor beta chains from one sample in a study of OX40 agonist ivuxolimab in advanced cancers. Libraries were prepared by immunoSEQ multiplex PCR; TCRdb keeps only in-frame clonotypes and omits some of them. The data contain about 50,000 clones, more than 70% of them singletons. Sequencing was performed on CD4+ or CD8+ T cells sorted from blood, taken in a trial of the OX40 agonist ivuxolimab. All receptors derive from an adult with an advanced solid tumor such as melanoma, head and neck, liver or kidney cancer. CDR3s leave out the opening cysteine and the closing phenylalanine or tryptophan.

j_call v_call cdr3_aa
TRBJ2-7 TRBV5-4 ASSAPQGEAHEQY
TRBJ2-5 TRBV5-1 ASRTDRYQETQY
TRBJ2-1 TRBV5-1 ASSFGLADYNEQF
TRBJ2-5 TRBV5-1 ASSFRQRQETQY
TRBJ2-5 TRBV2 ASSTTGNGAQY
TRBJ1-3 TRBV28 ASSRRVWPSSGNTIY
TRBJ2-7 TRBV29-1 SVEDSTKGLAGIYEQY
TRBJ1-5 TRBV18 ASSPTDQPQH
TRBJ2-1 TRBV5-1 ASSPRQGEGNEQF
TRBJ2-7 TRBV11-2 ASSFGLAGLYEQY
TRBJ2-7 TRBV28 ASSSSGEQY
TRBJ2-2 TRBV7-8 ASSGTSGGTGELF
TRBJ2-6 TRBV5-6 ASSVDRAGANVLT
TRBJ1-1 TRBV29-1 SVPRARPFQSTEAF
TRBJ2-1 TRBV27 ASSPLVAGNNEQF